This is a list of T cell receptor beta chains from one sample in a study of blood T cell repertoires in COVID-19. Assay used: immunoSEQ multiplex PCR; TCRdb lists only in-frame clones, some missing. The sample lists 200,000 to 250,000 clones, around 80% occurring once. Sequenced input: peripheral blood. These receptors were obtained from a woman of 80 years or more with active or convalescent COVID-19. Each CDR3 is given with its conserved first and last residue. A D gene is named only where the DNA matches it firmly. Clone sizes are given selectively: once, few, many, or a class where the clone is expanded.

j_call,d_call,v_call,clone_size,cdr3_nt,cdr3_aa
TRBJ2-3,TRBD2,TRBV11-2,NA,TGTGCCAGCAGCTGGCGGGGGGGCCCAGATACGCAGTATTTT,CASSWRGGPDTQYF
TRBJ1-2,NA,TRBV6-6,NA,TGTGCCAGCACCCCCGGGGGGGGTGGCTACACCTTC,CASTPGGGGYTF
TRBJ2-3,TRBD2,TRBV7-9,NA,TGTGCCAGCACCCTAGTATTAGGCGGGAGGCTCCCCACAGATACGCAGTATTTT,CASTLVLGGRLPTDTQYF
TRBJ1-5,TRBD1,TRBV6-2/TRBV6-3,NA,TGTGCCAGCAGCGACAGGGGTGTCCATCAGCCCCAGCATTTT,CASSDRGVHQPQHF
TRBJ2-6,NA,TRBV6-2/TRBV6-3,NA,TGTGCCAGCAGTACACCCCTCGGGGCCAACGTCCTGACTTTC,CASSTPLGANVLTF
TRBJ2-7,TRBD1,TRBV7-9,few,TGTGCCAGCAGCTTAGTGGGACAGGGGACCGAGCAGTACTTC,CASSLVGQGTEQYF
TRBJ1-1,TRBD1,TRBV30,NA,TGTGCCTGGAGTTTTCATATCCGGGACAGGGGGAACACTGAAGCTTTCTTT,CAWSFHIRDRGNTEAFF
TRBJ2-7,TRBD1,TRBV5-6,NA,TGTGCCAGCAGCTCCGGGACAGGGACATACGAGCAGTACTTC,CASSSGTGTYEQYF
TRBJ1-4,NA,TRBV7-2,NA,TGTGCCAGCAGCTTGAGGCAGGGAACTGAAAAACTGTTTTTT,CASSLRQGTEKLFF
TRBJ2-2,TRBD2,TRBV5-4,once,TGTGCCAGCAACATCGCCGGGACTAGTGGAGGCGGGGAGCTGTTTTTT,CASNIAGTSGGGELFF
TRBJ1-4,TRBD1,TRBV9,NA,TGTGCCAGCAGCGTAGGACAGGGGGGTGCTAATGAAAAACTGTTTTTT,CASSVGQGGANEKLFF
TRBJ1-1,NA,TRBV6-2/TRBV6-3,NA,TGTGCCAGCAGTAACGGACAGGAAGCTTTCTTT,CASSNGQEAFF
TRBJ2-1,TRBD2,TRBV30,NA,TGTGCCTGTAGAATCGGGACTAGCGGGACCTACAATGAGCAGTTCTTC,CACRIGTSGTYNEQFF
TRBJ2-2,TRBD2,TRBV28,NA,TGTGCCAGCAGTTCGGGACTAGCGGGGGGAACGGGCACCGGGGAGCTGTTTTTT,CASSSGLAGGTGTGELFF
TRBJ1-3,TRBD1,TRBV6-1,NA,TGTGCCAGCAGTGAAGAGGGGGCGTCTGGAAACACCATATATTTT,CASSEEGASGNTIYF
TRBJ2-3,TRBD2,TRBV3-1/TRBV3-2,NA,TGTGCCAGCAGCCAAGGATACGGGGGGGGAACAGATACGCAGTATTTT,CASSQGYGGGTDTQYF
TRBJ2-3,TRBD2,TRBV6-4,NA,TGTGCCAGCAGTGTTTTTACTAGCGGGGGGCCTCTTAGCACAGATACGCAGTATTTT,CASSVFTSGGPLSTDTQYF
TRBJ1-2,NA,TRBV3-1/TRBV3-2,NA,TGTGCCAGCAGACTAAGCACCTCTAACTATGGCTACACCTTC,CASRLSTSNYGYTF
TRBJ2-7,TRBD1,TRBV23-1,NA,TGCGCCAGCGCTGACAGGGGGCGCCGGGAGCAGTACTTC,CASADRGRREQYF
TRBJ2-1,TRBD1,TRBV19,NA,TGTGCCAGTTGGGACAGGCTCAATGAGCAGTTCTTC,CASWDRLNEQFF
TRBJ2-1,TRBD1,TRBV6-6,NA,TGTGCCAGCAGTTACGGAGGACAGGGGGCTCATGAGCAGTTCTTC,CASSYGGQGAHEQFF
TRBJ1-5,NA,TRBV10-2,NA,TGCGCCAGCAGTGAGTTCTCAGAACATAGCAATCAGCCCCAGCATTTT,CASSEFSEHSNQPQHF
TRBJ2-1,NA,TRBV5-8,NA,TGTGCCAGCAGCCCCGGGGACACGGCCTACAATGAGCAGTTCTTC,CASSPGDTAYNEQFF
TRBJ2-1,TRBD2,TRBV29-1,NA,TGCAGCGTTGTGGATACCGGACTAGCGGGGCCCCGAATCTCCTACAATGAGCAGTTCTTC,CSVVDTGLAGPRISYNEQFF
TRBJ2-5,NA,TRBV5-1,NA,TGCGCCAGCAGCTTCGGGGGTAGAGAGACCCAGTACTTC,CASSFGGRETQYF
TRBJ1-2,NA,TRBV6-5,few,TGTGCCACTCAGAGAGGATTAGCTAACTATGGCTACACCTTC,CATQRGLANYGYTF
TRBJ2-7,TRBD1,TRBV5-1,NA,TGCGCCAGCAGCACCGGGACAGGGTCGGGAGAGCAGTACTTC,CASSTGTGSGEQYF
TRBJ1-1,TRBD1,TRBV11-3,once,TGTGCCAGCAGCTTAGGACAGGGATTCACTGAAGCTTTCTTT,CASSLGQGFTEAFF
TRBJ1-2,TRBD1,TRBV11-3,NA,TGTGCCAGCAGCTTATCTCGACAGGGCTATGGCTACACCTTC,CASSLSRQGYGYTF
TRBJ1-3,NA,TRBV28,NA,TGTGCCAGCAGTTTATCAGGGCAATGGAACACCATATATTTT,CASSLSGQWNTIYF
TRBJ2-5,NA,TRBV5-1,NA,TGCGCCAGCAGCTATGAGGGGGCCCAGTACTTC,CASSYEGAQYF
TRBJ2-7,NA,TRBV6-2/TRBV6-3,few,TGTGCCAGCAGTTACTCGAGAGTAAAGTACGAGCAGTACTTC,CASSYSRVKYEQYF
TRBJ2-1,NA,TRBV7-3,once,TGTGCCAGCAGACCAGACCCGGGTCGGGGTAAGGATGAGCAGTTCTTC,CASRPDPGRGKDEQFF
TRBJ1-3,NA,TRBV29-1,NA,TGCAGCGTTGTGAGCTCTGGAAACACCATATATTTT,CSVVSSGNTIYF
TRBJ2-7,NA,TRBV11-3,NA,TGTGCCAGCAGCTTAGACCCAGAAACCTACGAGCAGTACTTC,CASSLDPETYEQYF
TRBJ2-1,TRBD2,TRBV7-9,NA,TGTGCCAGCAGCTTTTCTAGCGGGAGTATCTCCTACAATGAGCAGTTCTTC,CASSFSSGSISYNEQFF
TRBJ2-1,NA,TRBV6-5,once,TGTGCCAGCAGTTCGCAGGGGTCGGCTGAGCAGTTCTTC,CASSSQGSAEQFF
TRBJ1-6,NA,TRBV11-3,few,TGTGCCAGCAGCTTAGTTAGGGGGGGGCCCCTCCTGTATAATTCACCCCTCCACTTT,CASSLVRGGPLLYNSPLHF
TRBJ2-7,NA,TRBV7-2,NA,TGTGCCAGCAGCTTATTTCCGGGACTCTCCCCCTCCTACGAGCAGTACTTC,CASSLFPGLSPSYEQYF